A selection of T cell receptor beta chains follows, all from one sample in a study of blood T cell repertoires in COVID-19. Method: immunoSEQ multiplex PCR; TCRdb's copy keeps in-frame clones and lacks some. The sample shows 250,000 to 350,000 clones, about 88% of them seen only once. Sequenced material: peripheral blood. The receptors were sampled from a human donor with COVID-19, enrolled during active disease. The donor label of this sample is uncertain. The CDR3 runs from the conserved cysteine through the conserved F or W. The D gene is left open where the match is weak. The size field is filled for only some rows; it gives once, few, many or a size class.

J: TRBJ2-2; size: -; V: TRBV5-1; D: -; CDR3: CASSWATYTGELFF; DNA: TGCGCCAGCAGCTGGGCTACCTACACCGGGGAGCTGTTTTTT
J: TRBJ1-1; size: -; V: TRBV6-5; D: -; CDR3: CASAGTPDTEAFF; DNA: TGTGCCAGCGCCGGGACACCTGACACTGAAGCTTTCTTT
J: TRBJ2-6; size: -; V: TRBV28; D: -; CDR3: CASIRGFYGANVLTF; DNA: TGTGCCAGCATCAGGGGCTTTTATGGGGCCAACGTCCTGACTTTC
J: TRBJ2-3; size: -; V: TRBV7-9; D: TRBD2; CDR3: CASRPSLAFPDTQYF; DNA: TGTGCCAGCAGACCGTCACTAGCGTTTCCGGATACGCAGTATTTT
J: TRBJ2-5; size: few; V: TRBV29-1; D: TRBD2; CDR3: CSVHQSGSLETQYF; DNA: TGCAGCGTTCACCAAAGCGGGAGCTTAGAGACCCAGTACTTC
J: TRBJ2-1; size: -; V: TRBV24-1; D: -; CDR3: CATSVPGVNEQFF; DNA: TGTGCCACCAGTGTCCCCGGAGTAAATGAGCAGTTCTTC
J: TRBJ2-7; size: -; V: TRBV7-6; D: -; CDR3: CASSFDQQGPYEQYF; DNA: TGTGCCAGCAGCTTCGACCAGCAGGGTCCCTACGAGCAGTACTTC
J: TRBJ1-1; size: -; V: TRBV5-1; D: TRBD1; CDR3: CASSVDDRGVTEAFF; DNA: TGCGCCAGCAGCGTGGACGACAGGGGAGTCACTGAAGCTTTCTTT
J: TRBJ1-2; size: few; V: TRBV4-2; D: TRBD1; CDR3: CASSQEGGQGLPDGYTF; DNA: TGTGCCAGCAGCCAAGAGGGAGGACAGGGTCTTCCTGATGGCTACACCTTC
J: TRBJ2-2; size: -; V: TRBV7-3; D: TRBD2; CDR3: CASSLLAGGGELFF; DNA: TGTGCCAGCAGCTTGCTAGCGGGCGGCGGGGAGCTGTTTTTT
J: TRBJ2-7; size: -; V: TRBV28; D: -; CDR3: CASSPLGLASREDEQYF; DNA: TGTGCCAGCAGCCCCTTAGGGTTAGCGAGTAGAGAGGACGAGCAGTACTTC
J: TRBJ2-2; size: -; V: TRBV5-1; D: -; CDR3: CASTLGLQGNTGELFF; DNA: TGCGCCAGCACCCTGGGGCTCCAGGGTAACACCGGGGAGCTGTTTTTT
J: TRBJ1-1; size: -; V: TRBV3-1/TRBV3-2; D: -; CDR3: CASSLRGRTEAFF; DNA: TGTGCCAGCAGCCTTCGGGGTCGGACTGAAGCTTTCTTT
J: TRBJ2-7; size: -; V: TRBV28; D: -; CDR3: CASSLIPSSYEQYF; DNA: TGTGCCAGCAGTTTAATCCCCAGCTCCTACGAGCAGTACTTC
J: TRBJ1-4; size: -; V: TRBV6-5; D: -; CDR3: CASERTKTSNEKLFF; DNA: TGTGCCAGTGAGAGAACTAAGACTTCGAATGAAAAACTGTTTTTT
J: TRBJ2-2; size: -; V: TRBV29-1; D: -; CDR3: CSVVGTGDTGELFF; DNA: TGCAGCGTTGTCGGTACTGGAGACACCGGGGAGCTGTTTTTT